The clone carrying this T cell receptor (beta chain) has a count of ten or more. This sample is drawn from a study of blood T cell repertoires in COVID-19. Study overall: The United States, Italy and Spain were the sources of the acute and convalescent COVID-19 samples. PBMCs, B-cell-depleted T cells, or T cells were the source of the cDNA or gDNA that made up the material.

The CDR3 covers 12 residues. Trimming removed 5 bases from V and 4 bases from J, with 8 bases in between. Germline CDR1 and CDR2: MDHEN and SYDVKM. This table comes from immunoSEQ multiplex PCR, and its TCRdb copy is limited to in-frame clones, with some not included. The sample carries some 110,000 clones, about 76% recorded once. The chain combines TRBV28 with TRBJ1-1; D might be TRBD1 (5 bases). This receptor was taken from a woman in her 70s with acute or convalescent COVID-19. The sequencing input was peripheral blood. The CDR3 bases are TGTGCCAGCAGTCTTGACAGCACTGAAGCTTTCTTT. It specifies CASSLDSTEAFF.